Following are 20 T cell receptor beta chains from one sample sequenced in a study of post-analysis software for immune sequencing data. Study conclusions and caveats: Included in a set of a few TRBV segments more frequent in patients than controls were TRBV5-6, TRBV5-1 and TRBV20-1.

cDNA libraries for TCR beta contained unique molecular identifiers. MiXCR, run by TCRdb on the PCR reads, gives a single entry per CDR3 protein. Of 150,000 to 200,000 distinct CDR3 sequences in the sample, 30% were seen once. Their antigen targets remain unknown. Source material: blood. All receptors derive from a girl between 5 and 17 years old with multiple sclerosis.

This clonotype appeared many times. CDR3 in DNA: TGTGCCAGCAGTGCACCTCACGGGAGAGATTTCGGTGAGCAGTTCTTC. Its protein product is CASSAPHGRDFGEQFF. The chain links TRBV6-1 to TRBJ2-1, with D possibly being TRBD2 (6 bases). Trimming left V 4 bases short and J 9 bases short, with 22 bases between. Germline CDR1 MNHNS, CDR2 SASEGT. This CDR3 contains 16 residues.

This clonotype came up many times. The chain joins TRBV6-2 or TRBV6-3 to TRBJ2-1; TRBD2 matches at 7 bases. The CDR3 consists of 17 residues. Per the germline V gene, CDR1 is MNHEY and CDR2 is SVGEGT. J gave up 4 bases and V 2 bases, and 11 bases lay outside the gene matches. This chain's CDR3 is CASSYSPPSGIYNEQFF. The DNA for the CDR3 is TGTGCCAGCAGTTACAGCCCCCCTAGCGGCATTTACAATGAGCAGTTCTTC.

This clonotype was found a few times. The chain joins TRBV20-1 to TRBJ2-5; tentative D call: TRBD1 (6 bases). The V end was cut by 3 bases, the J end by 1 base, with 27 bases between. There are 19 residues in the CDR3. The germline V gene has CDR1 DFQATT and CDR2 SNEGSKA (reference sequence). The CDR3 spells CSASNLGRRGNLVQETQYF. The DNA for the CDR3 is TGCAGTGCTAGTAATCTCGGGCGCAGGGGAAACTTAGTCCAAGAGACCCAGTACTTC.

V gene TRBV3-1 combines with J gene TRBJ1-1; no firm D call. The CDR3 is made up of 12 amino acids. Germline V gene data show CDR1 as LGHDT and CDR2 as YNNKEL (reference sequence). The germline V and J ends were trimmed by 2 bases and 4 bases, with 5 bases remaining between them. The CDR3 is CASSQTATEAFF. CDR3 nucleotides: TGTGCCAGCAGCCAAACAGCCACTGAAGCTTTCTTT.

There are many counts of this clonotype. The chain uses TRBV4-1 and TRBJ2-4, with TRBD2 matching over 11 bases. Germline V gene lookup returns CDR1 MGHRA and CDR2 YSYEKL. The junction had 11 bases not matched to a gene; V was cut back by 0 bases and J by 1 base. CDR3 length: 20 residues. CDR3 bases: TGCGCCAGCAGCCAAGATCCCCTAGCGGGAGGTGATACTGCCAAAAACATTCAGTACTTC. Translation: CASSQDPLAGGDTAKNIQYF.

The J gene is TRBJ1-1, the V gene TRBV29-1; D is unclear. This CDR3 comprises 12 residues. CDR1 SQVTM and CDR2 ANQGSEA come from the germline V gene. Trimming removed 6 bases from V and 1 base from J, with 9 bases in between. CDR3 coding DNA: TGCAGCGTCTCAAAGCAGAACACTGAAGCTTTCTTT. Protein sequence: CSVSKQNTEAFF.

In its sample, this clonotype was seen many times. The chain links TRBV29-1 to TRBJ2-7; possibly TRBD1 for D (5 bases). The V and J ends lost 2 bases and 5 bases respectively, with 10 bases between them. The CDR3 spans 12 residues. Germline V gene lookup returns CDR1 SQVTM and CDR2 ANQGSEA. Here the CDR3 reads CSVELQGDEQYF. The CDR3 nucleotides are TGCAGCGTTGAACTGCAGGGCGACGAGCAGTACTTC.

This clonotype came up once. This sequence may be a read error, since a much larger clone differs from it by one base. This rearrangement joins TRBV27 to TRBJ1-2; TRBD1 is a possible D gene (5 bases). Germline CDR1 is MNHEY and CDR2 is SMNVEV (reference sequence). V dropped 1 base and J dropped 3 bases, with 15 bases sitting between them. The CDR3 sequence is 16 residues long. DNA for the CDR3: TGTGCCAGCAGTTTATTGTGGAGGGGCCGGCACTATGGCTACACCTTC. This encodes CASSLLWRGRHYGYTF.

To note about this clonotype: A much more abundant neighbour one base away suggests this may be a read error. The chain carries TRBV10-3 and TRBJ1-2, with 11 bases matching TRBD1. This CDR3 comprises 16 residues. The junction had 8 bases not matched to a gene; V was cut back by 4 bases and J by 4 bases. In germline, CDR1 is ENHRY, CDR2 SYGVKD. The CDR3 protein is CAISVGQGGSAYGYTF. CDR3 nucleotides: TGTGCCATCAGTGTGGGACAGGGGGGTTCTGCCTATGGCTACACCTTC.

This chain links TRBV5-1 with TRBJ1-4; TRBD1 agrees at 8 bases. The CDR3 is 15 amino acids. Germline-derived CDR1 and CDR2 are SGHRS and YFSETQ. Losses at the gene ends were 3 bases for V and 2 bases for J; bases not matched to a gene: 3. CDR3 sequence reads: CASSWGQATNEKLFF. The CDR3 DNA is TGCGCCAGCAGCTGGGGACAGGCCACTAATGAAAAACTGTTTTTT.

This clonotype was counted only a few times. The V gene is TRBV7-9, the J gene TRBJ1-1; D is undetermined. The CDR3 consists of 13 residues. CDR1 is SEHNR and CDR2 is FQNEAQ in the germline V gene (reference sequence). Trimming removed 2 bases from V and 3 bases from J, with 7 bases in between. The CDR3 DNA reads TGTGCCAGCAGCTTAACTTCCGACACTGAAGCTTTCTTT. Translation gives CASSLTSDTEAFF. Full variable domain (outside the CDR3, taken from reference TRBV7-9 and TRBJ1-1): DTGVSQNPRHKITKRGQNVTFRCDPISEHNRLYWYRQTLGQGPEFLTYFQNEAQLEKSRLLSDRFSAERPKGSFSTLEIQRTEQGDSAMYLCASSLTSDTEAFFGQGTRLTVV.

This clonotype was counted many times. The chain links TRBV9 to TRBJ2-1; possibly TRBD1 for D (5 bases). This CDR3 is 13 amino acids long. Germline values: CDR1 SGDLS, CDR2 YYNGEE. The germline V and J ends were trimmed by 2 bases and 5 bases, with 8 bases remaining between them. As DNA, the CDR3 is TGTGCCAGCAGCGTCTTAGGGGACAATGAGCAGTTCTTC. Amino acid sequence: CASSVLGDNEQFF.

The chain joins TRBV5-1 to TRBJ2-1; 16 positions match TRBD2. The CDR3 is 15 amino acids. Losses at the gene ends were 4 bases for V and 10 bases for J; bases not matched to a gene: 5. CDR1 and CDR2 (germline): SGHRS, YFSETQ. CDR3 in amino acids: CASSPGTSGREEQFF. The CDR3 DNA reads TGCGCCAGCAGCCCCGGGACTAGCGGGAGGGAAGAGCAGTTCTTC.

This clonotype was detected a few times. The chain recombines TRBV19 with TRBJ2-7; 8 bases fit TRBD2. The CDR3 contains 14 residues. The V gene end was trimmed by 2 bases and the J gene end by 6 bases; junction bases not matched to a gene: 6. Germline CDR1 reads LNHDA; CDR2 reads SQIVND (reference sequence). DNA of the CDR3: TGTGCCAGTAGTATACTCGCGGGAGGACCCGAGCAGTACTTC. This codes for CASSILAGGPEQYF.

V and J are TRBV30 and TRBJ2-7; D assignment may be TRBD1 or TRBD2 (5 bases each). Germline V gene data show CDR1 as GTSNPN and CDR2 as SVGIG (reference sequence). The CDR3 consists of 17 residues. V was trimmed by 1 base and J by 3 bases, leaving 22 bases between them. CDR3 sequence reads: CAWSGPSKGHPVYEQYF. DNA for the CDR3: TGTGCCTGGAGTGGTCCTAGCAAAGGACATCCAGTCTACGAGCAGTACTTC.

The chain carries TRBV4-1 and TRBJ1-5; TRBD1 agrees at 8 bases. After removal of 0 bases from V and 3 bases from J, the junction contained 7 bases not matched to a gene. The CDR3 contains 17 residues. Germline V gene sequence: CDR1 MGHRA, CDR2 YSYEKL. The CDR3 region has the DNA TGCGCCAGCAGCCAAGATCCAACAGGGGGAGTCAATCAGCCCCAGCATTTT. This translates into CASSQDPTGGVNQPQHF.

V and J are TRBV28 and TRBJ1-6, with 9 nucleotides matching TRBD1. V was clipped by 2 bases and J by 5 bases; unmatched bases: 1. From germline, CDR1 is MDHEN and CDR2 SYDVKM. The CDR3 length is 15 residues. The CDR3 protein is CASSLRDRDNSPLHF. The CDR3 nucleotides are TGTGCCAGCAGTTTAAGGGACAGGGATAATTCACCCCTCCACTTT.

As to this clonotype: A much larger clone lies a single base off, so this may be a read error. As DNA, the CDR3 is TGCAGTGCTAGAGATCGACAGGCTAGCGGGAACTACGGGCAGTACTTC. Residues: CSARDRQASGNYGQYF. V usage is TRBV20-1 and J usage is TRBJ2-7; 9 bases are a match to TRBD2. CDR1 is DFQATT, CDR2 SNEGSKA, per germline (reference sequence). CDR3 length equals 16 residues.

About this clonotype itself: A clone one base away is much larger, so this may be a read error. The rearrangement links TRBV24-1 to TRBJ2-1, with 7 bases matching TRBD2. The J call may not be correct, given that the DNA end is closer to TRBJ2-7. In germline, CDR1 is KGHDR, CDR2 SFDVKD. The CDR3 runs to 16 residues. CDR3 sequence reads: CATSDSNQRGINEQYF. In DNA, the CDR3 is TGTGCCACCAGTGATTCTAACCAGCGGGGTATCAATGAGCAGTACTTC.

As regards this clonotype: This may stem from a read error, because a much larger clone lies one nucleotide away. The CDR3 sequence: CASSYSAGRPYNEQFF. CDR3 nucleotide sequence: TGTGCCAGCAGTTACTCGGCAGGGAGACCCTACAATGAGCAGTTCTTC. The rearrangement joins TRBV6-5 to TRBJ2-1; D could derive from TRBD1 or TRBD2 (5 bases each). Germline V lookup: CDR1 MNHEY, CDR2 SVGAGI. Trimming removed 0 bases at V and 2 bases at J, with 11 bases between. CDR3 length equals 16 residues.